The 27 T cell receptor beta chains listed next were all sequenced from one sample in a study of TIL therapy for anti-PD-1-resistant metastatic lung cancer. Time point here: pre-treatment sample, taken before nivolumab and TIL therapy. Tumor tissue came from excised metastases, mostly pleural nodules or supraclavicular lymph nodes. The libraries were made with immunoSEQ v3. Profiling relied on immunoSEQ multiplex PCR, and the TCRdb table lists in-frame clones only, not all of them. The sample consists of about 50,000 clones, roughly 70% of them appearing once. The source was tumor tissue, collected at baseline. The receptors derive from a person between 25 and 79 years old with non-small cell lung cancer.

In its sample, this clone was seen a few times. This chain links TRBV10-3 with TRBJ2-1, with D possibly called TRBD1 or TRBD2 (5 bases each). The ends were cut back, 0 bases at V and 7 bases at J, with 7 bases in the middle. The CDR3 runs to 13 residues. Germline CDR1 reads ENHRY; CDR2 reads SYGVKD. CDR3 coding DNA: TGTGCCATCAGTGAGTCTGGGGGAAATGAGCAGTTCTTC. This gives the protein CAISESGGNEQFF.

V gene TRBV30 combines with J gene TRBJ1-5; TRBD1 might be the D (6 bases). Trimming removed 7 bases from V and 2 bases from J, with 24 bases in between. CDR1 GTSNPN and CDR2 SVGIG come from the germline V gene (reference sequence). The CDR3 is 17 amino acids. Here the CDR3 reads CALDLLWGLICNQPQHF. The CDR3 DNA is TGTGCCTTGGACCTCCTTTGGGGGCTAATCTGCAATCAGCCCCAGCATTTT.

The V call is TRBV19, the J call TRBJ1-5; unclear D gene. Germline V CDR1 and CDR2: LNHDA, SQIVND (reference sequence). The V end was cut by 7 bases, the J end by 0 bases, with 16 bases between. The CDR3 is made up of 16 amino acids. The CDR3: CASNLITEYSNQPQHF. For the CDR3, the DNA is TGTGCCAGTAACTTAATAACAGAGTATAGCAATCAGCCCCAGCATTTT.

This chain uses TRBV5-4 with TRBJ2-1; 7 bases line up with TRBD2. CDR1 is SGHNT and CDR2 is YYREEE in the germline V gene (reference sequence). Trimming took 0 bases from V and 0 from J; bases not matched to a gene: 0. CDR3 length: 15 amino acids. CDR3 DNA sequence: TGTGCCAGCAGCTTGGGCGGGAGCTCCTACAATGAGCAGTTCTTC. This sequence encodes CASSLGGSSYNEQFF.

In nucleotides, the CDR3 is TGTGCCAGCATCGTCCCGGGACAGGGGGCTGCGGCTAATGAAAAACTGTTTTTT. Translated: CASIVPGQGAAANEKLFF. The chain uses TRBV2 and TRBJ1-4, with 12 bases matching TRBD1. The CDR3 length is 18 residues. The germline CDR1 and CDR2 sequences are SNHLY and FYNNEI. The junction had 12 bases not matched to a gene; V was cut back by 7 bases and J by 3 bases.

CDR3 sequence: CASSKSGTHNSPLHF. As DNA, the CDR3 is TGTGCCAGCAGCAAATCCGGGACCCATAATTCACCCCTCCACTTT. This sequence joins TRBV9 and TRBJ1-6; possible D gene TRBD1, 5 bases. The germline V and J ends were trimmed by 4 bases and 5 bases, with 13 bases remaining between them. The CDR3 runs to 15 residues. Germline-derived CDR1 and CDR2 are SGDLS and YYNGEE.

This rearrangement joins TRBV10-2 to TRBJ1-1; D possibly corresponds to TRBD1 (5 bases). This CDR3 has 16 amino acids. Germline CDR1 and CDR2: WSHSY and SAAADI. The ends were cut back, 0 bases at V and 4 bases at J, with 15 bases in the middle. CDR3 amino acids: CASSESPGGLGTEAFF. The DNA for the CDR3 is TGCGCCAGCAGTGAGTCGCCTGGGGGATTGGGCACTGAAGCTTTCTTT.

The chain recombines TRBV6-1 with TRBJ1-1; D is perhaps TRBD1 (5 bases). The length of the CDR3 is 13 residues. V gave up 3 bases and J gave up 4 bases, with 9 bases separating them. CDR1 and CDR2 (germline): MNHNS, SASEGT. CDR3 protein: CASSEGVVTEAFF. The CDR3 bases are TGTGCCAGCAGTGAGGGGGTGGTCACTGAAGCTTTCTTT.

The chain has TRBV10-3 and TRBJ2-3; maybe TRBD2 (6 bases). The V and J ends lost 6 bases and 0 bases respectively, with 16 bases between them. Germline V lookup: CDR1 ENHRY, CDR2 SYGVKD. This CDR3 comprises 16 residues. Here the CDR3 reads CAIRSWGGTSTDTQYF. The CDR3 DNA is TGTGCCATCAGGTCATGGGGTGGGACTAGCACAGATACGCAGTATTTT.

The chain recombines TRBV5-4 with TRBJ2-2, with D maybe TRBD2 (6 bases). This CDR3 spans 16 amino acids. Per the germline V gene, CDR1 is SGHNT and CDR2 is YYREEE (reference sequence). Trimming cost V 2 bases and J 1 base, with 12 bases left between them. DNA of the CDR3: TGTGCCAGCAGCTTTGGTTGGGGACTGAACACCGGGGAGCTGTTTTTT. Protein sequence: CASSFGWGLNTGELFF.

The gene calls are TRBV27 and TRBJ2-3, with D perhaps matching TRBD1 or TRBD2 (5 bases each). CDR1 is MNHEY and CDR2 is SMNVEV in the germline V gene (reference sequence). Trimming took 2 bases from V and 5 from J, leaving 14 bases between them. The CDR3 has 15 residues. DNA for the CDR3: TGTGCCAGCAGTTTAAAGGGGAGCTCTGGAGATACGCAGTATTTT. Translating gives CASSLKGSSGDTQYF.

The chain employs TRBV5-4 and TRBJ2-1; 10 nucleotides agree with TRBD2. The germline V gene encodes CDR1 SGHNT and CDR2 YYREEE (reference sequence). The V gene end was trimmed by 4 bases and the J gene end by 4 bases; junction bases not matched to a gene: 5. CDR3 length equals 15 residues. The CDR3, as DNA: TGTGCCAGCAGCCCGAGGACTAGCGGATACAATGAGCAGTTCTTC. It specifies CASSPRTSGYNEQFF.

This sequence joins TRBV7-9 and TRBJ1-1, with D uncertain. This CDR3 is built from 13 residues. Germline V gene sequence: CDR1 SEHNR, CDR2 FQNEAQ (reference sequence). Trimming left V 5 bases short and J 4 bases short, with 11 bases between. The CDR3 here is CASSEEVSTEAFF. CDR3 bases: TGTGCCAGCAGCGAGGAGGTGTCCACTGAAGCTTTCTTT.

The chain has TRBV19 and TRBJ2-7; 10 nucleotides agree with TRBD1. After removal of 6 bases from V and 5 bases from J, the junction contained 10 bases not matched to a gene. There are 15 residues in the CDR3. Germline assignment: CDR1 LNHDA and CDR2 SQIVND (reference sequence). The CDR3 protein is CASSLRGQGDNEQYF. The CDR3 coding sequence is TGTGCCAGTAGCCTAAGAGGACAGGGGGACAACGAGCAGTACTTC.

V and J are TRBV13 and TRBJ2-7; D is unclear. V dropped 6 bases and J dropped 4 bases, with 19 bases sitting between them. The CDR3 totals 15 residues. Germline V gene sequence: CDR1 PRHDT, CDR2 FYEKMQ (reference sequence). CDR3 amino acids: CASRGTLSRGYEQYF. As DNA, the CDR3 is TGTGCCAGCAGGGGCACCCTTTCCCGAGGATACGAGCAGTACTTC.

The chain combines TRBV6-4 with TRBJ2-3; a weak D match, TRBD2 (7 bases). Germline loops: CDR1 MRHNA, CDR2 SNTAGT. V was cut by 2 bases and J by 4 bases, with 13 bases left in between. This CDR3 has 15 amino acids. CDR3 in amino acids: CASSDGGGDADTQYF. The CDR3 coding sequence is TGTGCCAGCAGTGACGGAGGGGGGGATGCAGATACGCAGTATTTT.

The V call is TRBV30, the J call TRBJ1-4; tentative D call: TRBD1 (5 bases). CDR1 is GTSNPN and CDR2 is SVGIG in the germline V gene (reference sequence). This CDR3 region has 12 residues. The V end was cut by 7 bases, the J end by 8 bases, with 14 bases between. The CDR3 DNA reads TGTGCCTCGACCCAGGGTTTCGAAAAACTGTTTTTT. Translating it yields CASTQGFEKLFF.

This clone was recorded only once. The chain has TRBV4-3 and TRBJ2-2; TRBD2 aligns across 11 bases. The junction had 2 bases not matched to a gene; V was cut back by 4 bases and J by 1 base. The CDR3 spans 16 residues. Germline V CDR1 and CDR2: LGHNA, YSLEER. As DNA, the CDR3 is TGCGCCAGCAGCCTGACTAGCGGGGTGAACACCGGGGAGCTGTTTTTT. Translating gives CASSLTSGVNTGELFF.

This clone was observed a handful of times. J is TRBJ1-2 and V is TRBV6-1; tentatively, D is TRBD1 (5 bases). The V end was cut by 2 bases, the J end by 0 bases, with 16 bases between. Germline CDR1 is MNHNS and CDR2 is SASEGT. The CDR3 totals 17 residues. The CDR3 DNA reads TGTGCCAGCAGTGAATCTGGAATCAGGGTGGCTAACTATGGCTACACCTTC. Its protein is CASSESGIRVANYGYTF.

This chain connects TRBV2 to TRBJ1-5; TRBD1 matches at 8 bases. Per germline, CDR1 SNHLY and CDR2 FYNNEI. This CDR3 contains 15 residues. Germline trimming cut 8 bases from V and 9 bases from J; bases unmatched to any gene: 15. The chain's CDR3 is CASPQGRGPSSPQHF. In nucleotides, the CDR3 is TGTGCCAGCCCCCAAGGCAGGGGGCCGAGTTCGCCCCAGCATTTT.

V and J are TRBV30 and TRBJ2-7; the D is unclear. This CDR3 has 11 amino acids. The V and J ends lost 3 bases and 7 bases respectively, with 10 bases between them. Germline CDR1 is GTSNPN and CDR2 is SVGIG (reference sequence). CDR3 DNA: TGTGCCTGGAGGAATCTGGGGGAGCAGTACTTC. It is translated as CAWRNLGEQYF.

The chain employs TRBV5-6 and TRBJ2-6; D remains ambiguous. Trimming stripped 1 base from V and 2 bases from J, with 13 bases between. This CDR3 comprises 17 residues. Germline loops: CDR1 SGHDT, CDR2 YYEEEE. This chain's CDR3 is CASSLTQVRTGANVLTF. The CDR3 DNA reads TGTGCCAGCAGCTTGACTCAGGTCCGGACTGGGGCCAACGTCCTGACTTTC.

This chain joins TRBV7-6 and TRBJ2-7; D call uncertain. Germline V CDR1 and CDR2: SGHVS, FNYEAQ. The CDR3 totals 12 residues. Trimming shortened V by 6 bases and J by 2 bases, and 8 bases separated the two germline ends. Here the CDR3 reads CASRRNTYEQYF. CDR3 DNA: TGTGCCAGCAGACGGAACACCTACGAGCAGTACTTC.

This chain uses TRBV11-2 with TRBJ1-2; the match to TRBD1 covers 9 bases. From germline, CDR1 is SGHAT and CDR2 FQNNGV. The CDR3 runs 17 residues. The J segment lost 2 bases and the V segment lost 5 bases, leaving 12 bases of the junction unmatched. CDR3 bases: TGTGCCAGCAGCCCGAACCCGGACAGGGGCCCCAACTATGGCTACACCTTC. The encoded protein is CASSPNPDRGPNYGYTF.

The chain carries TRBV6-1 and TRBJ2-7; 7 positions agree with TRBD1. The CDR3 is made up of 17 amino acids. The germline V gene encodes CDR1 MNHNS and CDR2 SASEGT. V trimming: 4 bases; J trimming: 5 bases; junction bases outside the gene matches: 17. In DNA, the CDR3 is TGTGCCAGCAGTGGATCCGACAGGGCGCGGAGTCGGGACGAGCAGTACTTC. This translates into CASSGSDRARSRDEQYF.

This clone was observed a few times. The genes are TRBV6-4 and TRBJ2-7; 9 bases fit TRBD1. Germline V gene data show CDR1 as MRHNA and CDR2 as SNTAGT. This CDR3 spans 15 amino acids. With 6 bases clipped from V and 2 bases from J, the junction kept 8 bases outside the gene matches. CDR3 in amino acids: CASSQSTGGPYEQYF. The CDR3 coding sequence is TGTGCCAGCAGCCAGAGCACAGGGGGCCCCTACGAGCAGTACTTC.

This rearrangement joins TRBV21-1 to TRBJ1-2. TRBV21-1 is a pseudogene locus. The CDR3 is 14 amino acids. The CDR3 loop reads CASSKSVSGYGYTF. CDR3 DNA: TGTGCCAGCAGCAAAAGCGTGTCGGGCTATGGCTACACCTTC.